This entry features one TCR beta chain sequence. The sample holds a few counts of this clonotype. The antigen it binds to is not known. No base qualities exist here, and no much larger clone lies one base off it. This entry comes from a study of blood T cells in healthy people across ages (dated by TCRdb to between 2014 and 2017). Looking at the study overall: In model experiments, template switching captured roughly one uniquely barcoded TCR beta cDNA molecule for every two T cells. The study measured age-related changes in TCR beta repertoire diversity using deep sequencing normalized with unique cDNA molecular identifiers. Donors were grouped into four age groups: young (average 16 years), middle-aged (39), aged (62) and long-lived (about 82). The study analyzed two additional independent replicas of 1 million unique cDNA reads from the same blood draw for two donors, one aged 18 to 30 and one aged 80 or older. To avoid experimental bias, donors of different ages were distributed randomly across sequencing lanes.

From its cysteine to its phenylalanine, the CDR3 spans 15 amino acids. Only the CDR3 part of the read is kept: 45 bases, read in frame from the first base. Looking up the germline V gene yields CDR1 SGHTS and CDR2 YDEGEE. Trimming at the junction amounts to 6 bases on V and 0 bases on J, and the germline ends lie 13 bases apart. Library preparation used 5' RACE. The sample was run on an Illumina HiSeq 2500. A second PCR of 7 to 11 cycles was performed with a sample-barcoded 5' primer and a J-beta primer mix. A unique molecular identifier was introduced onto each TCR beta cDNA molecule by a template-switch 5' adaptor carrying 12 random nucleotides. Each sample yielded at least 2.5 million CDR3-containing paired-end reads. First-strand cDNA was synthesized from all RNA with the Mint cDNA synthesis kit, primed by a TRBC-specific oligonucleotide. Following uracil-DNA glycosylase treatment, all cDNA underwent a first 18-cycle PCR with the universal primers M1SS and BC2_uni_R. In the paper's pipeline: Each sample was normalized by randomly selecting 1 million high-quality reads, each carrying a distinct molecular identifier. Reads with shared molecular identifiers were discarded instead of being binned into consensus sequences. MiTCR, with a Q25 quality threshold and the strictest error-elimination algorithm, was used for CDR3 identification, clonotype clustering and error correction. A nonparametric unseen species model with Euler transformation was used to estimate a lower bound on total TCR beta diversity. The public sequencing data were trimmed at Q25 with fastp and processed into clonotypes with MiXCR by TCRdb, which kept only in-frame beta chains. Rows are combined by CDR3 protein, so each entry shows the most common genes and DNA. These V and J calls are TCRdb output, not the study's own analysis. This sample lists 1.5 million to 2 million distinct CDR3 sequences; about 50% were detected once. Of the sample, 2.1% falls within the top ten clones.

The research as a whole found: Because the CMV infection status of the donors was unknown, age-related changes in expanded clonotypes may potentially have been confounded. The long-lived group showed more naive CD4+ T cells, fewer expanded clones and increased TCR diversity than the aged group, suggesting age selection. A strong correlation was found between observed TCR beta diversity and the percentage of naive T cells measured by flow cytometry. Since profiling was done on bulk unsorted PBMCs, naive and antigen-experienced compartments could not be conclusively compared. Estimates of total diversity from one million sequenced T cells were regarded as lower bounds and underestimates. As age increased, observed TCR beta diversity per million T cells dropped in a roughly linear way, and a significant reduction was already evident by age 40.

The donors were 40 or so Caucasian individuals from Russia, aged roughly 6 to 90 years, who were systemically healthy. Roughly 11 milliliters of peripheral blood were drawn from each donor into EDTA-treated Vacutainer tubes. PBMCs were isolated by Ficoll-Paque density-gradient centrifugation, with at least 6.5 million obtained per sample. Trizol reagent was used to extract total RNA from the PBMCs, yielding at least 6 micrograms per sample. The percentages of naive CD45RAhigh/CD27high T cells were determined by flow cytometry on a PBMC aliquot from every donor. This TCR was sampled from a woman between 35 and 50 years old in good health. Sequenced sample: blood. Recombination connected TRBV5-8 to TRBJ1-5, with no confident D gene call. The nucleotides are TGTGCCAGCAAGGTTCTCACAGATAGCAATCAGCCCCAGCATTTT. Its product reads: CASKVLTDSNQPQHF.